The T cell receptor beta chain described here comes from a study of glioma-infiltrating T cells after dendritic cell vaccination (dated by TCRdb to 2016 to 2018). At the level of the whole study: Of the 15 glioblastoma patients in the cohort, all drawn from Phase I and II dendritic cell vaccination trials, 9 were newly diagnosed and 6 had recurrent disease. Autologous tumor lysate-pulsed dendritic cell vaccination was administered to the patients between the early 2000s and the early 2010s. To make the vaccine, monocyte-derived dendritic cells were cultured for about seven days with IL-4 and GM-CSF and then pulsed overnight with autologous tumor lysate. Patients received three intradermal dendritic cell vaccine injections at biweekly intervals in the arm below the axilla. In glioblastoma patients vaccinated with dendritic cells, deep sequencing of TCR beta CDR3 regions served to measure the amount of tumor-infiltrating lymphocytes and to compare repertoires between tumor and blood. Survival after dendritic cell vaccination was correlated with TCR sequencing metrics, including TIL content and tumor-blood repertoire overlap.

TCRB CDR3 regions were amplified from approximately 2 ug genomic DNA, or all available DNA if less, using the immunoSEQ assay. The multiplex PCR relied on 60 forward primers for TCR V beta segments and 13 reverse primers for J beta segments. To estimate reads per starting template, synthetic control templates were spiked into each sample at limiting dilution. Sequencing produced 87 bp reads on the Illumina HiSeq System. In the original analysis: PCR and sequencing errors were removed by a nearest neighbor algorithm that merged closely related sequences. TCR overlap was defined as the percentage of unique tumor TCR beta sequences that were also found in the peripheral blood of the same patient. TCRdb obtained this table from immuneACCESS and retained in-frame rearrangements with V and J assigned. These tables miss some clones; where compared with another copy, unresolved V genes account for less than half of the shortfall, and the remainder is unexplained. That table supplies the V and J calls and clone size; D and trimming were determined from the DNA. The sample includes 65,000 to 80,000 clones, with under 90% observed a single time. The top ten clonotypes cover 7.9% of the sample.

Patients were selected on the basis of adequate residual fresh-frozen tumor tissue and more than two years of available survival data. Molecular status otherwise varied across the glioblastoma patients, but none of them carried an isocitrate dehydrogenase mutation. PBMC were collected before vaccination, two weeks after the third vaccination, and at tumor progression if progression occurred. The Qiagen DNeasy Blood extraction Kit was used for extraction of genomic DNA. Of note for this clone: Its antigen is unknown. No per-base quality is available; no much larger clone lies one base away.

Counted from cysteine to phenylalanine, this CDR3 has 13 amino acids. CDR3 DNA only is kept here, 39 bases in frame from base 1. The junction carries 15 bases between V and J, which are trimmed by 6 bases and 9 bases respectively. Based on the germline V gene, the CDR1 and CDR2 sequences are MNHEY and SVGAGI. The full study reports these points: The cohort was small and heterogeneous, with few patients having full blood and tumor sets and even fewer initial-recurrent tumor pairs. After dendritic cell vaccination, a higher estimated pretreatment TIL content predicted longer time to progression and longer overall survival. The TCR overlap response model with three groups was called speculative and said to need prospective validation. TCR clonality showed no direct relationship with survival, which suggests that a diverse polyclonal response may be important.

The specimen was blood, collected before dendritic cell vaccination. This sequence uses TRBV6-5 and TRBJ1-5, with a weak D call of TRBD1 (5 bases match). The clonotype was recovered from a human donor with glioblastoma. The DNA sequence is TGTGCCAGCAGATCGGACACTCAGGGGCCCCAGCATTTT. It encodes CASRSDTQGPQHF.